Here is one TCR beta chain with its context. The CDR3 has 12 residues. Germline values: CDR1 SGHTA, CDR2 FQGNSA. V was pared by 5 bases and J by 8 bases, with 11 bases between. The sample belongs to a study of blood T cell repertoires in COVID-19. Clones were sequenced by immunoSEQ multiplex PCR, and TCRdb holds only the in-frame ones, with some missing. The table shows approximately 150,000 clones, with over 75% occurring only once. The sample taken for sequencing was PBMCs or T cells enriched from blood (not recorded which). This sequence was found in a man aged 35-49 years who had recovered from COVID-19. The chain employs TRBV7-2 and TRBJ2-3; D may be TRBD2 (5 bases). CDR3 region: CASSPSSGTQYF. DNA of the CDR3: TGTGCCAGCAGCCCTAGCTCCGGTACGCAGTATTTT.